The next 21 T cell receptor beta chains were all read from a single sample in a study of long-term antiretroviral therapy in people with HIV. Researchers ran immunoSEQ v3.0 at survey level. Generated by immunoSEQ multiplex PCR, the TCRdb table keeps only in-frame clones and is missing some. The table lists tens of thousands of clones, about four fifths of them singletons. The specimen comprised unsorted PBMCs, sampled 0.4 years before starting antiretroviral therapy. The receptors stem from a man younger than 35 with HIV.

This chain joins TRBV5-1 and TRBJ1-1, with D maybe TRBD1 (6 bases). Trimming pared 0 bases from V and 0 bases from J, leaving 12 bases between. Germline-derived CDR1 and CDR2 are SGHRS and YFSETQ. The CDR3 contains 16 residues. The DNA of the CDR3 is TGCGCCAGCAGCTTGGGGCAGGGGCTCATGAACACTGAAGCTTTCTTT. Its translation: CASSLGQGLMNTEAFF.

The gene calls are TRBV10-1 and TRBJ2-7, with 7 bases that match TRBD2. The junction had 10 bases not matched to a gene; V was cut back by 6 bases and J by 5 bases. This CDR3 region has 14 residues. Germline V lookup: CDR1 WNHNN, CDR2 SYGVQD (reference sequence). The CDR3: CASRIGLVLDEQYF. The CDR3 region has the DNA TGCGCCAGCAGAATAGGACTAGTTCTCGACGAGCAGTACTTC.

The chain couples TRBV5-6 to TRBJ2-1; 14 bases are a match to TRBD2. The CDR3 extends over 19 amino acids. From germline, CDR1 is SGHDT and CDR2 YYEEEE. V lost 1 base and J lost 0; bases outside the gene matches: 6. In DNA, the CDR3 is TGTGCCAGCAGCTTGTCTAGGACTAGCGGGGGGAGCTCCTACAATGAGCAGTTCTTC. As protein: CASSLSRTSGGSSYNEQFF. The variable domain in full, completed from reference TRBV5-6 and TRBJ2-1, reads DAGVTQSPTHLIKTRGQQVTLRCSPKSGHDTVSWYQQALGQGPQFIFQYYEEEERQRGNFPDRFSGHQFPNYSSELNVNALLLGDSALYLCASSLSRTSGGSSYNEQFFGPGTRLTVL.

The CDR3 DNA reads TGTGCCAGTAGTCCTTGGGGGACAGGAAGCAATCAGCCCCAGCATTTT. This codes for CASSPWGTGSNQPQHF. The chain recombines TRBV19 with TRBJ1-5; 8 nucleotides agree with TRBD1. The V gene end was trimmed by 5 bases and the J gene end by 1 base; junction bases not matched to a gene: 7. The CDR3 is 16 amino acids. CDR1 LNHDA and CDR2 SQIVND come from the germline V gene (reference sequence).

The rearrangement joins TRBV15 to TRBJ1-4; D is unresolved. The germline gives CDR1 LNHNV, CDR2 YYDKDF (reference sequence). The CDR3 spans 14 residues. Trimming left V 10 bases short and J 5 bases short, with 17 bases between. Here the CDR3 DNA reads TGTGCCAGCAGAGACGCCTCTCCCAATGAAAAACTGTTTTTT. This translates into CASRDASPNEKLFF.

About this clone itself: A read error may account for a junction end that differs from germline. V usage is TRBV7-7 and J usage is TRBJ2-1, with D unclear. Germline CDR1 SSHAT, CDR2 FNYEAQ (reference sequence). This CDR3 comprises 14 residues. The CDR3 nucleotides read TGTGCTAGCAGCCCGAACCCGGTTATGGATGAGCAGTTCTTC. The encoded protein is CASSPNPVMDEQFF.

The chain has TRBV18 and TRBJ1-2; tentatively, D is TRBD1 (5 bases). Germline V CDR1 and CDR2: KGHSH, LQKENI. V lost 3 bases and J lost 4, with 15 bases in between. The CDR3 has 15 residues. The CDR3 here is CASSPETGRGYGYTF. CDR3 nucleotide sequence: TGTGCCAGCTCACCTGAAACAGGTCGGGGCTATGGCTACACCTTC. The whole variable domain, filled in from reference TRBV18 and TRBJ1-2, reads NAGVMQNPRHLVRRRGQEARLRCSPMKGHSHVYWYRQLPEEGLKFMVYLQKENIIDESGMPKERFSAEFPKEGPSILRIQQVVRGDSAAYFCASSPETGRGYGYTFGSGTRLTVV.

The chain recombines TRBV18 with TRBJ2-7, with D perhaps given as TRBD1 or TRBD2 (5 bases each). Germline V CDR1 and CDR2: KGHSH, LQKENI. Trimming pared 6 bases from V and 3 bases from J, leaving 12 bases between. The CDR3 covers 13 residues. The CDR3 is CASSPGTHYEQYF. CDR3 bases: TGTGCCAGCTCCCCCGGGACCCACTACGAGCAGTACTTC. Supplemented by reference TRBV18 and TRBJ2-7, the full variable domain reads NAGVMQNPRHLVRRRGQEARLRCSPMKGHSHVYWYRQLPEEGLKFMVYLQKENIIDESGMPKERFSAEFPKEGPSILRIQQVVRGDSAAYFCASSPGTHYEQYFGPGTRLTVT.

V gene TRBV11-2 combines with J gene TRBJ2-7; no reliable D call. Trimming pared 4 bases from V and 4 bases from J, leaving 11 bases between. This CDR3 region has 13 residues. Germline V gives CDR1 SGHAT, CDR2 FQNNGV. As DNA, the CDR3 is TGTGCCAGCAGCTCCACACTAATATACGAGCAGTACTTC. This translates into CASSSTLIYEQYF.

CDR3 DNA: TGTGCCAGCAGCTCCGGTAGCGCGCGAGCCTACGAGCAGTACTTC. It translates to CASSSGSARAYEQYF. The chain joins TRBV7-8 to TRBJ2-7; TRBD2 might be the D (5 bases). Germline assignment: CDR1 SGHVS and CDR2 FQNEAQ. V dropped 4 bases and J dropped 2 bases, with 15 bases sitting between them. The CDR3 sequence is 15 residues long.

The chain has TRBV5-4 and TRBJ2-5; the match to TRBD1 covers 9 bases. The CDR3 has 16 residues. Germline CDR1 is SGHNT and CDR2 is YYREEE (reference sequence). After removal of 3 bases from V and 5 bases from J, the junction contained 11 bases not matched to a gene. CDR3: CASSWGTGLFGETQYF. CDR3 nucleotide sequence: TGTGCCAGCAGCTGGGGGACAGGGCTCTTCGGGGAGACCCAGTACTTC.

The rearrangement uses TRBV19 and TRBJ1-1, with TRBD1 as a possible D gene (6 bases). Germline V gives CDR1 LNHDA, CDR2 SQIVND (reference sequence). The CDR3 length is 13 residues. The V and J ends lost 0 bases and 8 bases respectively, with 10 bases between them. CDR3 in DNA: TGTGCCAGTAGTATAGAGGGGGGGACAGAAGCTTTCTTT. This encodes CASSIEGGTEAFF.

The CDR3 DNA reads TGTGCCAGCAGTGAAGGTCTGGATTCACCCCTCCACTTT. As protein: CASSEGLDSPLHF. The chain couples TRBV6-5 to TRBJ1-6; no clear D gene. From germline, CDR1 is MNHEY and CDR2 SVGAGI. The CDR3 contains 13 residues. Trimming took off 5 bases at V and 8 bases at J, with 10 bases between the two ends.

This chain connects TRBV19 to TRBJ2-7; 11 bases fit TRBD1. Per the germline V gene, CDR1 is LNHDA and CDR2 is SQIVND (reference sequence). J lost 2 bases, V lost 7 bases, and 4 bases had no gene match. This CDR3 is built from 14 residues. CDR3 DNA: TGTGCCAGTATAGGGACAGGGGGTCCCTACGAGCAGTACTTC. Translation: CASIGTGGPYEQYF.

There are a few counts of this clone. The chain couples TRBV29-1 to TRBJ2-1; maybe TRBD1 (6 bases). Trimming stripped 7 bases from V and 0 bases from J, with 7 bases between. The CDR3 spans 12 residues. Germline-derived CDR1 and CDR2 are SQVTM and ANQGSEA. CDR3 sequence (DNA): TGCAGCGAGGGACACTCCTACAATGAGCAGTTCTTC. This encodes CSEGHSYNEQFF.

V is TRBV4-1 and J is TRBJ2-1; TRBD2 aligns across 7 bases. V lost 3 bases and J lost 5; bases outside the gene matches: 10. Per germline, CDR1 MGHRA and CDR2 YSYEKL. The CDR3 is 16 amino acids. The CDR3 loop is CASSQVTGTIDNEQFF. Here the CDR3 DNA reads TGCGCCAGCAGCCAGGTCACCGGGACTATTGACAATGAGCAGTTCTTC.

This clone has a single count. This chain uses TRBV27 with TRBJ2-1; 8 bases line up with TRBD1. The V and J ends lost 5 bases and 4 bases, in that order; junction bases with no gene match: 7. Germline V CDR1 and CDR2: MNHEY, SMNVEV (reference sequence). The CDR3 spans 15 residues. The chain's CDR3 is CASSPGQGRYNEQFF. The CDR3 DNA sequence: TGTGCCAGCAGTCCTGGACAGGGTCGGTACAATGAGCAGTTCTTC.

The rearrangement links TRBV28 to TRBJ2-1; 8 bases align to TRBD1. The CDR3 contains 12 residues. Germline-derived CDR1 and CDR2 are MDHEN and SYDVKM. Losses at the gene ends were 8 bases for V and 7 bases for J; bases not matched to a gene: 4. The CDR3: CASGQGLNEQFF. DNA for the CDR3: TGTGCCAGCGGACAGGGTCTGAATGAGCAGTTCTTC.

The chain couples TRBV2 to TRBJ1-1; 9 bases are a match to TRBD1. The CDR3 length is 14 residues. V was pared by 7 bases and J by 0 bases, with 3 bases of the junction left unmatched. Germline V CDR1 and CDR2: SNHLY, FYNNEI. The DNA of the CDR3 is TGTGCCAGCAATACAGGGGGCTTGAACACTGAAGCTTTCTTT. Translation gives CASNTGGLNTEAFF.

To note about this clone: Within the sample, other DNA sequences also encode this same CDR3. The chain couples TRBV4-1 to TRBJ2-7; perhaps TRBD1 as D (6 bases). The CDR3 is 13 residues long. Per the germline V gene, CDR1 is MGHRA and CDR2 is YSYEKL. V lost 4 bases, J lost 5 bases, and 12 bases lay in between. The CDR3 protein is CASSLQTGNEQYF. In DNA, the CDR3 is TGCGCCAGCAGCCTCCAGACAGGAAACGAGCAGTACTTC.

The gene calls are TRBV7-3 and TRBJ2-5; 7 bases are shared with TRBD1. CDR3 size: 15 residues. Germline assignment: CDR1 SGHTA and CDR2 FQGTGA. Unmatched junction bases numbered 10, after V lost 5 bases and J lost 4 bases. This chain's CDR3 is CASSQGVGGGETQYF. For the CDR3, the DNA is TGTGCCAGCAGCCAGGGGGTGGGCGGTGGAGAGACCCAGTACTTC.